The next 13 T cell receptor beta chains were all read from a single sample in a study of monozygotic twins with inflammatory bowel disease. Reprocessing the 5' RACE reads, TCRdb reports a single entry for every CDR3 protein and omits DNA. Reported are 110,000 to 150,000 distinct CDR3 sequences; the ten largest clones contain approximately 1.2%. Input material: blood. The receptors were sampled from a human donor with ulcerative colitis or Crohn's disease, or a healthy co-twin of an affected twin (not recorded which).

V is TRBV14 and J is TRBJ1-3; TCRdb indicates TRBD1, and absent DNA this call remains unverified. Germline V gene data show CDR1 as SGHDN and CDR2 as FVKESK. CDR3 length equals 15 residues. This chain's CDR3 is CASSLRDRGGNTIYF. Looking up the rest from reference TRBV14 and TRBJ1-3 gives the full variable domain: EAGVTQFPSHSVIEKGQTVTLRCDPISGHDNLYWYRRVMGKEIKFLLHFVKESKQDESGMPNNRFLAERTGGTYSTLKVQPAELEDSGVYFCASSLRDRGGNTIYFGEGSWLTVV.

The chain is built from TRBV7-2 and TRBJ2-2. The CDR3 length is 14 residues. The germline V gene has CDR1 SGHTA and CDR2 FQGNSA. CDR3: CASSLSGYTGELFF.

This chain links TRBV5-1 with TRBJ1-1; TCRdb proposes TRBD1, but this gene call is untestable without DNA. CDR1 and CDR2 from the germline V gene are SGHRS and YFSETQ. The CDR3 is 13 residues long. CDR3 sequence reads: CASSLASDRAAFF.

The chain links TRBV7-2 to TRBJ2-2. Looked up from germline, CDR1 is SGHTA and CDR2 is FQGNSA. CDR3 size: 14 residues. The CDR3: CASSSYGVTGELFF.

V gene TRBV6-1 combines with J gene TRBJ2-5. Germline CDR1 reads MNHNS; CDR2 reads SASEGT. This CDR3 contains 15 residues. Here the CDR3 reads CASSEVVALWETQYF.

The chain is built from TRBV28 and TRBJ1-2; TCRdb names TRBD1, which stays unverified in the absence of DNA. CDR1 is MDHEN and CDR2 is SYDVKM in the germline V gene. This CDR3 contains 15 residues. The CDR3 is CASRAPGQELYGYTF.

This chain uses TRBV20-1 with TRBJ1-5; no DNA is available, so the TRBD1 call from TCRdb remains unchecked. Germline-derived CDR1 and CDR2 are DFQATT and SNEGSKA (reference sequence). The CDR3 consists of 15 residues. CDR3: CSARDPGAENQPQHF.

V usage is TRBV4-3 and J usage is TRBJ2-3. CDR1 is LGHNA and CDR2 is YSLEER in the germline V gene. There are 14 residues in the CDR3. The CDR3 is CASSPGRNTDTQYF.

The rearrangement joins TRBV19 to TRBJ1-2. The length of the CDR3 is 11 residues. The V gene's germline CDR1 is LNHDA and CDR2 SQIVND (reference sequence). The CDR3 here is CASSWSYGYTF.

The V gene is TRBV6-1, the J gene TRBJ1-5; TCRdb's assignment of TRBD1 cannot be checked, as there is no DNA. The CDR3 totals 16 residues. Germline CDR1 and CDR2: MNHNS and SASEGT. CDR3 residues: CASSEVGTYSNQPQHF.

The chain carries TRBV6-1 and TRBJ2-1; TCRdb designates TRBD2, a call that cannot be tested without DNA. The CDR3 covers 13 residues. CDR1 MNHNS and CDR2 SASEGT come from the germline V gene. CDR3 residues: CASSQREAGEQFF.

The chain combines TRBV6-5 with TRBJ2-7. This CDR3 has 15 amino acids. Germline lookup yields CDR1 MNHEY and CDR2 SVGAGI. CDR3 residues: CASSYSAGAPYEQYF.

The chain is built from TRBV9 and TRBJ2-7. The CDR3 is 14 residues long. Germline CDR1 is SGDLS and CDR2 is YYNGEE. The CDR3 loop is CASSPRMETYEQYF. The whole variable domain, remainder taken from reference TRBV9 and TRBJ2-7, is DSGVTQTPKHLITATGQRVTLRCSPRSGDLSVYWYQQSLDQGLQFLIQYYNGEERAKGNILERFSAQQFPDLHSELNLSSLELGDSALYFCASSPRMETYEQYFGPGTRLTVT.